The rows below give T cell receptor beta chains drawn from one sample of a study of CDR3 diversity in severe acne. TCRdb reprocessed the PCR reads via MiXCR and lists one record per CDR3 protein. There are roughly 100,000 distinct CDR3 sequences in the sample; under 60% occur only once, and 9.5% to 15% lies in the top ten. Source material: blood. The receptors derive from a male donor with acne. CDR3s include the opening cysteine and the closing phenylalanine or tryptophan. A D gene is named only where the DNA matches it firmly. A clone size is listed for some rows: how often the clone was seen (once, few, many), or a class if it is expanded.

size: many; D: -; J: TRBJ2-2; V: TRBV7-9; DNA: TGTGCCAGCAGCCACAGGTACACCGGGGAGCTGTTTTTT; CDR3: CASSHRYTGELFF
size: -; D: -; J: TRBJ2-5; V: TRBV9; DNA: TGTGCCAGCAGCGGATCGGACAGCGAAGAGACCCAGTACTTC; CDR3: CASSGSDSEETQYF
size: few; D: -; J: TRBJ1-1; V: TRBV6-1; DNA: TGTGCCAGCAGGACGACAATCGGGGAGCACTGGAACACTGAAGCTTTCTTT; CDR3: CASRTTIGEHWNTEAFF
size: -; D: -; J: TRBJ2-5; V: TRBV20-1; DNA: TGCAGTGCTAGAGGGTTTGGGGCAGAGACCCAGTACTTC; CDR3: CSARGFGAETQYF
size: -; D: -; J: TRBJ1-1; V: TRBV20-1; DNA: TGCAGTGCCGGGAACACAGGGAGTGACACTGAAGCTTTCTTT; CDR3: CSAGNTGSDTEAFF
size: -; D: TRBD1; J: TRBJ2-7; V: TRBV2; DNA: TGTGCCAGCAAGGGGACAGGGGACTCCTACGAGCAGTACTTC; CDR3: CASKGTGDSYEQYF
size: -; D: -; J: TRBJ2-5; V: TRBV29-1; DNA: TGCAGCGTTGAATCTCGAGAGGGGCCGAACCAAGAGTCCCAGTACTTC; CDR3: CSVESREGPNQESQYF
size: -; D: -; J: TRBJ2-7; V: TRBV12-3/TRBV12-4; DNA: TGTGCCAGCAGTTTAGCCCGGGACTCCTACGAACAGTACTTC; CDR3: CASSLARDSYEQYF
size: -; D: TRBD2; J: TRBJ2-3; V: TRBV11-2; DNA: TGTGCCAGCAGTCTGGGACTAGTGGGCGCAGATACGCAGTATTTT; CDR3: CASSLGLVGADTQYF
size: once; D: TRBD2; J: TRBJ2-7; V: TRBV10-1; DNA: TGCGCCAGCAGGGCGGGACTAGCGGCTTCCTACGAGCAGTACTTC; CDR3: CASRAGLAASYEQYF
size: -; D: TRBD1; J: TRBJ1-1; V: TRBV5-4; DNA: TGTGCCAGCAGCTCAAGGGGGCGAAACACTGAAGCTTTCTTT; CDR3: CASSSRGRNTEAFF
size: many; D: -; J: TRBJ1-3; V: TRBV6-1; DNA: TGTGCCAGCAGTGCTCGACAGGCTTTCCCGGACACCATATATTTT; CDR3: CASSARQAFPDTIYF
size: many; D: TRBD1; J: TRBJ1-2; V: TRBV12-3/TRBV12-4; DNA: TGTGCCAGCAGTTCCGGGACAGTCCCCTATGGCTACACCTTC; CDR3: CASSSGTVPYGYTF
size: many; D: -; J: TRBJ2-3; V: TRBV4-1; DNA: TGCGCCAGCAGCCAAGACCATACGACGGCAGATACGCAGTATTTT; CDR3: CASSQDHTTADTQYF
size: few; D: TRBD2; J: TRBJ2-1; V: TRBV7-9; DNA: TGTGCCAGCAGCCGCAGCGGGACCAGCTCCTACAATGAGCAGTTCTTC; CDR3: CASSRSGTSSYNEQFF
size: few; D: TRBD1; J: TRBJ1-1; V: TRBV3-1; DNA: TGTGCCAGCAGCCCCCTTGGACAGGGTCGAACTGAAGCTTTCTTT; CDR3: CASSPLGQGRTEAFF
size: many; D: -; J: TRBJ1-2; V: TRBV5-8; DNA: TGTGCCAGCAGCTTGCGGAGCTATGGCTACACCTTC; CDR3: CASSLRSYGYTF
size: -; D: -; J: TRBJ1-2; V: TRBV9; DNA: TGTGCCAGCAGCGTAGGCAATTACTATGGCTACACCTTC; CDR3: CASSVGNYYGYTF
size: -; D: TRBD2; J: TRBJ2-7; V: TRBV25-1; DNA: TGTGCCAGCAGTGGTTTGGGACTAGCGGGAGATTGGGGCTACGAGCAGTACTTC; CDR3: CASSGLGLAGDWGYEQYF
size: few; D: -; J: TRBJ2-6; V: TRBV29-1; DNA: TGCAGCGTTGAAGCCACACTAGACGGGGCCAACGTCCTGACTTTC; CDR3: CSVEATLDGANVLTF
size: -; D: TRBD2; J: TRBJ2-2; V: TRBV4-1; DNA: TGTGTCAGCAGCCAAACTAGCGGGGGGCAAGACGGGGAGCTGTTTTTT; CDR3: CVSSQTSGGQDGELFF
size: many; D: TRBD1; J: TRBJ2-7; V: TRBV5-1; DNA: TGCGCCAGCAGCTTAGGAATCCGGGACAGGCTATCCTACGAGCAGTACTTC; CDR3: CASSLGIRDRLSYEQYF
size: once; D: TRBD2; J: TRBJ2-3; V: TRBV11-2; DNA: TGTGCCAGCATACGTGGTGGCGGGAGTGGGTGGACAGATACGCAGTATTTT; CDR3: CASIRGGGSGWTDTQYF
size: -; D: TRBD2; J: TRBJ2-5; V: TRBV20-1; DNA: TGCAGTGCTAGCAGGCCTAGCGGCGAAGAGACCCAGTACTTC; CDR3: CSASRPSGEETQYF
size: many; D: TRBD2; J: TRBJ2-3; V: TRBV6-5; DNA: TGTGCCAGCATGTTGTACAGCGGGAGCGCAGATACGCAGTATTTT; CDR3: CASMLYSGSADTQYF
size: many; D: TRBD2; J: TRBJ2-2; V: TRBV7-9; DNA: TGTGCCAGCAGCTTAGGACTACTAGCGGGGGGAACCGGGGAGCTGTTTTTT; CDR3: CASSLGLLAGGTGELFF
size: -; D: -; J: TRBJ2-2; V: TRBV6-1; DNA: TGTGCCAGCAGTACCTGGCGGGGCACCGGGGAGCTGTTTTTT; CDR3: CASSTWRGTGELFF
size: -; D: TRBD1; J: TRBJ1-1; V: TRBV12-3/TRBV12-4; DNA: TGTGCCAGCAGTCCAGAGGACAGGGCTAACACTGAAGCTTTCTTT; CDR3: CASSPEDRANTEAFF
size: -; D: -; J: TRBJ2-1; V: TRBV28; DNA: TGTGCCAGCAGTTTAGTTTTCTACGAGCAGTTCTTC; CDR3: CASSLVFYEQFF
size: -; D: -; J: TRBJ2-3; V: TRBV4-2; DNA: TGTGCCAGCAGCCTTTCTGGTAGCGGAGACGGAACAGATACGCAGTATTTT; CDR3: CASSLSGSGDGTDTQYF
size: -; D: TRBD1; J: TRBJ2-5; V: TRBV18; DNA: TGTGCCAGCTCGACAGGGAGCCAAGAGACCCAGTGCTTC; CDR3: CASSTGSQETQCF
size: -; D: TRBD2; J: TRBJ2-2; V: TRBV9; DNA: TGTGCCAGCAGCGTTGTAGCGGGTATAACACCCGGGGAGCTGTTTTTT; CDR3: CASSVVAGITPGELFF
size: few; D: TRBD2; J: TRBJ2-5; V: TRBV4-1; DNA: TGCGCCAGCAGCCAAGTGCACACGCCGGGAGGGCTCCAAGAGACCCAGTACTTC; CDR3: CASSQVHTPGGLQETQYF
size: -; D: TRBD1; J: TRBJ2-3; V: TRBV10-1; DNA: TGCGCCAGCAGCTCCGGGACAGGGAGGTGGGATACGCAGTATTTT; CDR3: CASSSGTGRWDTQYF
size: few; D: -; J: TRBJ2-2; V: TRBV4-3; DNA: TGCGCCAGCAGCCAAGATTCAGGGCAAACTAGGACCGGGGAGCTGTTTTTT; CDR3: CASSQDSGQTRTGELFF
size: few; D: -; J: TRBJ1-2; V: TRBV7-9; DNA: TGTGCCAGCAGCTCACAGGAGAACTATGGCTACACCTTC; CDR3: CASSSQENYGYTF
size: -; D: -; J: TRBJ2-5; V: TRBV5-4; DNA: TGTGCCAGCAGCTTAGAAATTTCAGGGAGGGAGACCCAGTACTTC; CDR3: CASSLEISGRETQYF
size: -; D: -; J: TRBJ2-7; V: TRBV7-8; DNA: TGTGCCAGCAGCCCGCCGGGCAGGGGCTACGAGCAGTACTTC; CDR3: CASSPPGRGYEQYF
size: -; D: TRBD1; J: TRBJ1-4; V: TRBV27; DNA: TGTGCCAGCAGTTCCGGGACAGTATTTGAAAAACTGTTTTTT; CDR3: CASSSGTVFEKLFF
size: -; D: TRBD2; J: TRBJ2-7; V: TRBV14; DNA: TGTGCCAGCAGCCCCACCGGAACTAGCGGGCCTAGCTCCTACGAGCAGTACTTC; CDR3: CASSPTGTSGPSSYEQYF
size: -; D: -; J: TRBJ2-6; V: TRBV12-3/TRBV12-4; DNA: TGTGCCAGCAGCCTAGGGACTGGGGCCAACGTCCTGACTTTC; CDR3: CASSLGTGANVLTF
size: many; D: -; J: TRBJ2-7; V: TRBV7-6; DNA: TGTGCCAGCAGCTTAGTATCCCCTGACAGGAGCAGCTCCTACGAGCAGTACTTC; CDR3: CASSLVSPDRSSSYEQYF
size: few; D: -; J: TRBJ2-7; V: TRBV29-1; DNA: TGCAGCGTTGAAGTACGGATGGGCGAGCAGTACTTC; CDR3: CSVEVRMGEQYF
size: -; D: TRBD2; J: TRBJ2-7; V: TRBV7-2; DNA: TGTGCCAGCAGCTCCGGACTAGCGGGAGCCGAGCAGTACTTC; CDR3: CASSSGLAGAEQYF
size: few; D: -; J: TRBJ1-5; V: TRBV10-1; DNA: TGCGCCAGCGGGACTAGCAATCAGCCCCAGCATTTT; CDR3: CASGTSNQPQHF
size: -; D: -; J: TRBJ1-6; V: TRBV20-1; DNA: TGCAGTGCTAGTAATTACGATAATTCACCCCTCCACTTT; CDR3: CSASNYDNSPLHF
size: few; D: -; J: TRBJ2-5; V: TRBV12-3/TRBV12-4; DNA: TGTGCCGGCAGTTTAGTGGGTGCAGAGACCCAGTACTTC; CDR3: CAGSLVGAETQYF
size: few; D: -; J: TRBJ2-5; V: TRBV12-3/TRBV12-4; DNA: TGTGCCAGCAGTTCCCCCGGGGAGACCCAGTACTTC; CDR3: CASSSPGETQYF
size: -; D: -; J: TRBJ1-5; V: TRBV6-5; DNA: TGTGCCAGCAGTTACTCGAGGCAGGGAGCACATCCCCAGCATTTT; CDR3: CASSYSRQGAHPQHF
size: -; D: TRBD1; J: TRBJ2-2; V: TRBV12-3/TRBV12-4; DNA: TGTGCCAGCAGGGGGGACAGGGGGACCGGGGAGCTGTTTTTT; CDR3: CASRGDRGTGELFF